The entry below gives a single T cell receptor (beta chain) sequence along with its context. The antigen is not known. The sample is drawn from a study of early T cells in non-severe SARS-CoV-2 infection. Broader study findings: The matching step, a VDJdb search, favored anti-spike CD8 responses and missed private and CD4 specificities.

The CDR3 sequence is 14 residues long. Trimming stripped 3 bases from V and 4 bases from J, with 9 bases between. The germline CDR1 and CDR2 sequences are MDHEN and SYDVKM. Each single cDNA molecule received a unique molecular identifier. Each CDR3 protein is one row after TCRdb ran MiXCR on the 5' RACE reads. Of tens of thousands of distinct CDR3 sequences listed, about 15% are singletons. The receptor comes from an adult who was a healthcare worker with PCR-confirmed SARS-CoV-2 infection or an uninfected control (not recorded which). The chain carries TRBV28 and TRBJ2-2; perhaps D is TRBD1 or TRBD2 (5 bases each). The source was whole blood, collected at baseline. CDR3 DNA: TGTGCCAGCAGTTTCATGGGGACCACCGGGGAGCTGTTTTTT. Its translation is CASSFMGTTGELFF.